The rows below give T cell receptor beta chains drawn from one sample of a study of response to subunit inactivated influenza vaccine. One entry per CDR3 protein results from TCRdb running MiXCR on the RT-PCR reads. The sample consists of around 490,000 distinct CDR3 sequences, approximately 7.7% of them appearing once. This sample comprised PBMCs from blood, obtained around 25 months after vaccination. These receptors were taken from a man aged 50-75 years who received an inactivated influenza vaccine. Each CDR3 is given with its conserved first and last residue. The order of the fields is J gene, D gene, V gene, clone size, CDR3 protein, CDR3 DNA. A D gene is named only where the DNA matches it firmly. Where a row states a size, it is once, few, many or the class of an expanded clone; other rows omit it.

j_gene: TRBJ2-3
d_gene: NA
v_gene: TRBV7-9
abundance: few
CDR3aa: CASSLPPTVLSTDTQYF
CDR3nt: TGTGCCAGCAGCTTACCGCCGACAGTTCTCTCCACAGATACGCAGTATTTT

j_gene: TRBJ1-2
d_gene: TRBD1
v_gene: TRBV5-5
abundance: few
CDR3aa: CASSNRQGGYGYTF
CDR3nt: TGTGCCAGCAGCAACCGACAGGGAGGATATGGCTACACCTTC

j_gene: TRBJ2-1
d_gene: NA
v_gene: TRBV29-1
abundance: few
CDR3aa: CSVDLTGSYNEQFF
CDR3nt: TGCAGCGTTGATCTTACGGGCTCCTACAATGAGCAGTTCTTC

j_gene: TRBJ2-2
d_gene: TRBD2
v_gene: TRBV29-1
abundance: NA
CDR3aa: CSGLGTSGSNTGELFF
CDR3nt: TGCAGCGGTCTCGGGACTAGCGGGTCCAACACCGGGGAGCTGTTTTTT

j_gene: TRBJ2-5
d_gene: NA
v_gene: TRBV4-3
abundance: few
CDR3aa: CASSQDHGGRQETQYF
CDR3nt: TGCGCCAGCAGCCAAGATCATGGGGGGAGGCAAGAGACCCAGTACTTC

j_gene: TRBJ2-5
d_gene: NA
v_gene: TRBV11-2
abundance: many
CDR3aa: CASSQGWGETQYF
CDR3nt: TGTGCCAGCAGCCAAGGGTGGGGAGAGACCCAGTACTTC

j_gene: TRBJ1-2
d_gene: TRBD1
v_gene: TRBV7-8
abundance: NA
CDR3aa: CASSLEDRGLGGYTF
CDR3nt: TGTGCCAGCAGCTTAGAAGACAGGGGGCTCGGCGGCTACACCTTC

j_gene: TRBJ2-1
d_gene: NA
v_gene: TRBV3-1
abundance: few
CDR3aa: CASSQAARNNNEQFF
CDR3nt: TGTGCCAGCAGCCAAGCTGCACGGAACAACAATGAGCAGTTCTTC

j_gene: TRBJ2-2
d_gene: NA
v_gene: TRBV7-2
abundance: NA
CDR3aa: CGDALSVTGELFF
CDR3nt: TGTGGAGACGCGCTGTCGGTTACCGGGGAGCTGTTTTTT

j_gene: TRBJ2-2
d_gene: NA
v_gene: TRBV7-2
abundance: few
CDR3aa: CASSLVPGFLGELFF
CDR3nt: TGTGCCAGCAGCTTAGTCCCGGGGTTTTTGGGGGAGCTGTTTTTT

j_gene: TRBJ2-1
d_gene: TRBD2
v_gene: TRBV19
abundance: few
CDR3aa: CASSILAGGPREQFF
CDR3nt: TGTGCCAGTAGTATATTGGCGGGAGGGCCACGGGAGCAGTTCTTC

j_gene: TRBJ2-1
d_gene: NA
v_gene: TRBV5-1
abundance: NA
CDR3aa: CASSTRGAEQFF
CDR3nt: TGCGCCAGCAGCACTAGGGGGGCTGAGCAGTTCTTC

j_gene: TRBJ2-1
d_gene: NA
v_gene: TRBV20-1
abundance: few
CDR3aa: CSAPPPNSLSRAQFF
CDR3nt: TGCAGTGCCCCGCCCCCGAATAGTCTAAGCCGTGCCCAGTTCTTC

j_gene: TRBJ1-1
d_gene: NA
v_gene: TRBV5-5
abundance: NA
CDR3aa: CASSLVLGINTEAFF
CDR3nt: TGTGCCAGCAGCTTGGTCCTGGGAATTAACACTGAAGCTTTCTTT

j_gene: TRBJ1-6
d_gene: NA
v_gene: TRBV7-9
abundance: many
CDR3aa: CASSRHRLRNSPLHF
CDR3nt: TGTGCCAGCAGCCGCCACAGACTTCGGAATTCACCCCTCCACTTT

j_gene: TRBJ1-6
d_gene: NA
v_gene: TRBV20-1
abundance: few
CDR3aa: CSAPTDQNSPLHF
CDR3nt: TGCAGTGCGCCGACAGACCAGAATTCACCCCTCCACTTT

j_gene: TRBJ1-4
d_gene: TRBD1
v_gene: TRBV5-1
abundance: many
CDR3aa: CASSTDRVDEKLFF
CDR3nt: TGCGCCAGCAGCACGGACAGGGTAGACGAAAAACTGTTTTTT

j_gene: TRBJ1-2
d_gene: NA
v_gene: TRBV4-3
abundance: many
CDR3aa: CASSHPGTNYGYTF
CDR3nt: TGCGCCAGCAGCCACCCCGGGACAAACTATGGCTACACCTTC

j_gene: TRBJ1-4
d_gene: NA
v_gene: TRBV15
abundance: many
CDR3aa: CATSRPRGGRAEKLFF
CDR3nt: TGTGCCACCAGCAGACCCCGAGGAGGCAGGGCTGAAAAACTGTTTTTT